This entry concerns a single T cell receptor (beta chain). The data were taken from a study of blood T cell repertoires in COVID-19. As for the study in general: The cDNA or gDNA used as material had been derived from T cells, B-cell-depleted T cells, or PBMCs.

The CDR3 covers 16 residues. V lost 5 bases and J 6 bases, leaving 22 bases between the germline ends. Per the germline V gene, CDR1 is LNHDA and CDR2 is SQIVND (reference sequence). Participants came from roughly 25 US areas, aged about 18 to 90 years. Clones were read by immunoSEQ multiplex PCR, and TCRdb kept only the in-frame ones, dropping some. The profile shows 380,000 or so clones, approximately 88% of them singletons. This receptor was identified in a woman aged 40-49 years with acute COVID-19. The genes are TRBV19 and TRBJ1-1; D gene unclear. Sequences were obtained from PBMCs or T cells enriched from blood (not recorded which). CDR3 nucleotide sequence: TGTGCCAGTAGTTCCCTTTTCAGAGGCCGGGAGGCTGAAGCTTTCTTT. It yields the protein CASSSLFRGREAEAFF.